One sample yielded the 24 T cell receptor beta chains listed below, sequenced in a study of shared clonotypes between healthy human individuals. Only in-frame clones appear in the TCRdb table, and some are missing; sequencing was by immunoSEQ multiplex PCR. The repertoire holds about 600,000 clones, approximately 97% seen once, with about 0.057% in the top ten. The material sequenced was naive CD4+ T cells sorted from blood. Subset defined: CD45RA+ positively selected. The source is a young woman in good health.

CDR3 loop: CASSLARDASYEQYF. In DNA, the CDR3 is TGTGCCAGCAGCTTGGCTCGGGACGCCTCTTACGAGCAGTACTTC. The chain carries TRBV11-2 and TRBJ2-7, with D tentatively TRBD1 or TRBD2 (5 bases each). The CDR3 length is 15 residues. Trimming left V 3 bases short and J 4 bases short, with 16 bases between. Germline lookup yields CDR1 SGHAT and CDR2 FQNNGV.

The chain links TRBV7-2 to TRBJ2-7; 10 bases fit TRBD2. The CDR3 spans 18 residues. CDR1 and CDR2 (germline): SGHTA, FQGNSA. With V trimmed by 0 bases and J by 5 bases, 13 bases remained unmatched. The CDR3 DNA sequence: TGTGCCAGCAGCTTAGCCATTCTGGCTAGCGGGAGATCGAACGAGCAGTACTTC. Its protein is CASSLAILASGRSNEQYF. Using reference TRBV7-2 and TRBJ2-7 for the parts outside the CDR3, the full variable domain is GAGVSQSPSNKVTEKGKDVELRCDPISGHTALYWYRQSLGQGLEFLIYFQGNSAPDKSGLPSDRFSAERTGGSVSTLTIQRTQQEDSAVYLCASSLAILASGRSNEQYFGPGTRLTVT.

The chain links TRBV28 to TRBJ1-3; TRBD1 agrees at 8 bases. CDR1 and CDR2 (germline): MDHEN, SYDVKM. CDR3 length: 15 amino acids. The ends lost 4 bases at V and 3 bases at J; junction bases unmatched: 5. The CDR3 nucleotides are TGTGCCAGCAGTTCCGGACAGGGTAGTGGAAACACCATATATTTT. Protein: CASSSGQGSGNTIYF.

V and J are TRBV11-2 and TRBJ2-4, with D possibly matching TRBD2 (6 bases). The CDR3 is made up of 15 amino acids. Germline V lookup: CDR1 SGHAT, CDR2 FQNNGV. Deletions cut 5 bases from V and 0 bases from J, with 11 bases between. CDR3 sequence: CASSQTGVAKNIQYF. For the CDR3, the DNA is TGTGCCAGCAGCCAAACGGGGGTAGCCAAAAACATTCAGTACTTC.

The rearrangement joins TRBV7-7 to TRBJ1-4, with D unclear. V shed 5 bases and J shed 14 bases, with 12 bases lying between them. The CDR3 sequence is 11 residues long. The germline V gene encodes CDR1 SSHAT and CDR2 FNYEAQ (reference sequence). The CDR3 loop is CASSRGVWLFF. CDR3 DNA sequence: TGTGCCAGCAGCCGCGGAGTTTGGCTGTTTTTT. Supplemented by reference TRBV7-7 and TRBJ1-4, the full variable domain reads GAGVSQSPRYKVTKRGQDVTLRCDPISSHATLYWYQQALGQGPEFLTYFNYEAQPDKSGLPSDRFSAERPEGSISTLTIQRTEQRDSAMYRCASSRGVWLFFGSGTQLSVL.

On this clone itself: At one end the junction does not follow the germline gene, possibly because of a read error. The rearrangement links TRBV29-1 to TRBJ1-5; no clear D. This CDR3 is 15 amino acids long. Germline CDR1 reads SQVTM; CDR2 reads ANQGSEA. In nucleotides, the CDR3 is TGCAGCGCCCTCAGCGGAGGGAGACACAATCAGCTCCAGCATTTT. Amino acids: CSALSGGRHNQLQHF.

CDR3 DNA sequence: TGTGCCAGCAGCTTAAGAGGGGAGAGCTATGGCTACACCTTC. Protein: CASSLRGESYGYTF. This chain links TRBV7-9 with TRBJ1-2; a possible D gene is TRBD1 (5 bases). Trimming shortened V by 2 bases and J by 4 bases, and 11 bases separated the two germline ends. Germline CDR1 and CDR2: SEHNR and FQNEAQ (reference sequence). The CDR3 loop spans 14 amino acids.

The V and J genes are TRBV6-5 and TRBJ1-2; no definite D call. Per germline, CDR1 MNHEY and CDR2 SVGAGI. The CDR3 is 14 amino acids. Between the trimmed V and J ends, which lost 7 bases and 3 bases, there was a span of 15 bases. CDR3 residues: CASTSGRSYYGYTF. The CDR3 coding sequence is TGTGCCAGCACCTCAGGACGGAGTTACTATGGCTACACCTTC.

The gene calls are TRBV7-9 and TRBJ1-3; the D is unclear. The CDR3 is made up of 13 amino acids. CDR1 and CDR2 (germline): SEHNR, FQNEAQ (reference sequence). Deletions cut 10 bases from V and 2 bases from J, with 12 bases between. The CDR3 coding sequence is TGTGCCACCCGGGCGGGGACTGGAAACACCATATATTTT. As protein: CATRAGTGNTIYF.

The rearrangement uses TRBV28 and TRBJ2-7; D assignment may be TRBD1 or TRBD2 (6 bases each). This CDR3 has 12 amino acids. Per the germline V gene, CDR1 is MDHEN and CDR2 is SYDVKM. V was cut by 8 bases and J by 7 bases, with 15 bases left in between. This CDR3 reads CASFETGREQYF. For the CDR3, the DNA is TGTGCCAGCTTCGAAACAGGGAGGGAGCAGTACTTC.

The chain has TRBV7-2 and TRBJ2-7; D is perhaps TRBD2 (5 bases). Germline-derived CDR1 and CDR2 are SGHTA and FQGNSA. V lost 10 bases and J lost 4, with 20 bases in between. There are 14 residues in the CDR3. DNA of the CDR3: TGTGCCACCATGTCGACTACCTCGGGATACGAGCAGTACTTC. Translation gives CATMSTTSGYEQYF.

CDR3 nucleotide sequence: TGCAGCGTGGGCGTCGGGGGAGGGCCGGGGGAGCAGTACTTC. It yields the protein CSVGVGGGPGEQYF. The chain recombines TRBV29-1 with TRBJ2-7; 7 positions agree with TRBD2. J lost 7 bases, V lost 6 bases, and 15 bases had no gene match. The CDR3 covers 14 residues. CDR1 and CDR2 from the germline V gene are SQVTM and ANQGSEA.

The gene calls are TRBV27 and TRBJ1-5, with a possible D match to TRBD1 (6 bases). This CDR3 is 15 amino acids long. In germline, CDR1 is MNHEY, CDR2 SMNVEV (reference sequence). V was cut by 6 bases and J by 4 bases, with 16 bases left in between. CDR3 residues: CASRRQVGGNQPQHF. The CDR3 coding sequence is TGTGCCAGCAGACGACAGGTAGGGGGTAATCAGCCCCAGCATTTT.

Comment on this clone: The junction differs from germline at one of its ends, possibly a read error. CDR3 residues: CASSFGETLARWVF. The CDR3 DNA reads TGCGCCAGCAGCTTCGGGGAGACTTTGGCCCGATGGGTCTTC. This chain joins TRBV5-1 and TRBJ2-1, with D possibly being TRBD2 (5 bases). The CDR3 covers 14 residues. Germline V gene data show CDR1 as SGHRS and CDR2 as YFSETQ.

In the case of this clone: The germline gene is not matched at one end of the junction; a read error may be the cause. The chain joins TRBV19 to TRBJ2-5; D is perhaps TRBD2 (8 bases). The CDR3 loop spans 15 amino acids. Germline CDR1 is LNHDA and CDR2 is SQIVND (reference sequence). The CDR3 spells CTSSRGPGGVGTQYF. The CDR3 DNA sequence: TGTACCAGTAGTAGGGGGCCGGGAGGGGTTGGGACCCAGTACTTC.

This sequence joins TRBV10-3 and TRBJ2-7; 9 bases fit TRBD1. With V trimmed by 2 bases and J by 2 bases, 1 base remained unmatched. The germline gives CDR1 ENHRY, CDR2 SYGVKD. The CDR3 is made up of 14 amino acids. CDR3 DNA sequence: TGTGCCATCAGTGAGAGACAGGGGGCCTACGAGCAGTACTTC. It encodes CAISERQGAYEQYF.

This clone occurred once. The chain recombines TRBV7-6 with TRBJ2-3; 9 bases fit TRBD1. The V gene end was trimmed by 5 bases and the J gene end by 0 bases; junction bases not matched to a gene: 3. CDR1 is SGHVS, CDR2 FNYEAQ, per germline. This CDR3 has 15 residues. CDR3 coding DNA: TGTGCCAGCAGCCAACAGGGGGCTAGCACAGATACGCAGTATTTT. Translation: CASSQQGASTDTQYF.

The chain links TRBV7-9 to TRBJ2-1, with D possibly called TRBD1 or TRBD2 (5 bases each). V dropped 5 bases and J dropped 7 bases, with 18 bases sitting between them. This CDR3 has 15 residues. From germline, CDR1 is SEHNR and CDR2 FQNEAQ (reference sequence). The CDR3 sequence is CASSRTGAEDNEQFF. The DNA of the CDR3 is TGTGCCAGCAGCAGAACCGGGGCAGAGGATAATGAGCAGTTCTTC.

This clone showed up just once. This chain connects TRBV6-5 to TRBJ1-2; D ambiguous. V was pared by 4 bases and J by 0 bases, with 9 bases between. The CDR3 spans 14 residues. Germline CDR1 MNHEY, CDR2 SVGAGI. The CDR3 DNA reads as TGTGCCAGCAGTTCCAGCGGGTCTAACTATGGCTACACCTTC. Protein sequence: CASSSSGSNYGYTF.

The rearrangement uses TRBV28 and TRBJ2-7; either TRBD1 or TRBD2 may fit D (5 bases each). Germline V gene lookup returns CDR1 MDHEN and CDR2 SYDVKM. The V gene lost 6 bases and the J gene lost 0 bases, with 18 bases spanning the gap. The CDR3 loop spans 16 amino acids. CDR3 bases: TGTGCCAGCAGCTCGATCGGGGCCCAAAGCTCCTACGAGCAGTACTTC. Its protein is CASSSIGAQSSYEQYF.

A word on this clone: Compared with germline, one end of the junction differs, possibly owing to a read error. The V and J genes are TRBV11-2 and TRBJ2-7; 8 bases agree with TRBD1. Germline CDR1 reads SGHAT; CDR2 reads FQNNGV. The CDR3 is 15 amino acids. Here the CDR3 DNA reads TGTGCCAGCCGCTTATGGAGGACAGGGCTAAACGAGCAGTACTTC. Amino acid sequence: CASRLWRTGLNEQYF.

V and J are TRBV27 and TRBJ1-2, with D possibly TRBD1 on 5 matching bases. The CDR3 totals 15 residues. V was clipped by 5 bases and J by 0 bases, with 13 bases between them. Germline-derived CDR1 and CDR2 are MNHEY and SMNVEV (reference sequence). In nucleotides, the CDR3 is TGTGCCAGCAGTCGGGCGGGGCTCTCTAACTATGGCTACACCTTC. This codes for CASSRAGLSNYGYTF.

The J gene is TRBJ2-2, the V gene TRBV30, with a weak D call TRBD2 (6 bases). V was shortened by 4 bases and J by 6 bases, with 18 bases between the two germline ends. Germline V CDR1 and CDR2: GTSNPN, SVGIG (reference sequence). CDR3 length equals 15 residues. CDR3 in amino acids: CAWTALSGFPGELFF. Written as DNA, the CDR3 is TGTGCCTGGACGGCGCTCAGCGGGTTCCCCGGGGAGCTGTTTTTT.

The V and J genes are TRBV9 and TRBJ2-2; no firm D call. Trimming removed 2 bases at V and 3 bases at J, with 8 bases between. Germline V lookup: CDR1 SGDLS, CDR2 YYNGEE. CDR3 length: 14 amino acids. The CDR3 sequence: CASSVRSDTGELFF. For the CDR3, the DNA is TGTGCCAGCAGCGTGCGGAGTGACACCGGGGAGCTGTTTTTT.